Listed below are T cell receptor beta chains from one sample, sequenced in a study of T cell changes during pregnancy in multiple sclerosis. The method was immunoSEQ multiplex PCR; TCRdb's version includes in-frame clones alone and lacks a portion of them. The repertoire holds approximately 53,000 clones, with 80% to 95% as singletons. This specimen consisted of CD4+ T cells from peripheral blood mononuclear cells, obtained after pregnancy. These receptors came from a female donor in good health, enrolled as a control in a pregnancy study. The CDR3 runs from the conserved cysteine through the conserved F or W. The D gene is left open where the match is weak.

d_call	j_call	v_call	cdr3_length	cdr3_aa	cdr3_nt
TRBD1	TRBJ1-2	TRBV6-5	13	CASSRTRGHGYTF	TGTGCCAGCAGCCGTACTAGGGGGCATGGCTACACCTTC
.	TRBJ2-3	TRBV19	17	CASRPPPGLTSTDTQYF	TGTGCCAGTAGACCACCCCCGGGACTTACTAGCACAGATACGCAGTATTTT
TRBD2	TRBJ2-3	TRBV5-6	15	CASSSGLGVADTQYF	TGTGCCAGCAGCTCGGGACTAGGGGTCGCAGATACGCAGTATTTT
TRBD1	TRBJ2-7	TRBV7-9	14	CASSTAGQGAEQYF	TGTGCCAGCAGCACCGCGGGACAGGGTGCCGAGCAGTACTTC
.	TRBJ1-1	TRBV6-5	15	CASSYGPQGSTEAFF	TGTGCCAGCAGTTACGGCCCTCAGGGTAGCACTGAAGCTTTCTTT
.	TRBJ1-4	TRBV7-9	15	CASSLRLGQNEKLFF	TGTGCCAGCAGCTTACGATTGGGACAAAATGAAAAACTGTTTTTT
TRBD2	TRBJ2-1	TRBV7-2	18	CASSQFGISGGAYNEQFF	TGTGCCAGCAGCCAATTTGGGATTAGCGGGGGGGCCTACAATGAGCAGTTCTTC
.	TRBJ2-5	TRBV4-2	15	CASSQDLGGRETQYF	TGTGCCAGCAGCCAAGATCTAGGAGGGCGAGAGACCCAGTACTTC
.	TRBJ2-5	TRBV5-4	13	CASRPQGGETQYF	TGTGCCAGCAGACCACAGGGTGGCGAGACCCAGTACTTC
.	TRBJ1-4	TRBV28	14	CASSFQGLGEKLFF	TGTGCCAGCAGTTTTCAGGGACTGGGGGAAAAACTGTTTTTT
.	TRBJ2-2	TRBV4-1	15	CASSQNFMNTGELFF	TGCGCCAGCAGCCAAAACTTTATGAACACCGGGGAGCTGTTTTTT
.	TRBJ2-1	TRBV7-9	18	CASSFFSFGRGGHNEQFF	TGTGCCAGCAGCTTTTTTTCGTTTGGCAGAGGAGGACACAATGAGCAGTTCTTC
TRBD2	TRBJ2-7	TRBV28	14	CASSPGLASYEQYF	TGTGCCAGCAGTCCGGGACTAGCCTCCTACGAGCAGTACTTC
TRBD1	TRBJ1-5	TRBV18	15	CASSPETGSSQPQHF	TGTGCCAGCTCACCCGAGACAGGGTCGAGTCAGCCCCAGCATTTT
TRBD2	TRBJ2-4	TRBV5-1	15	CASSSGGLTKNIQYF	TGCGCCAGCAGCTCGGGGGGACTAACCAAAAACATTCAGTACTTC